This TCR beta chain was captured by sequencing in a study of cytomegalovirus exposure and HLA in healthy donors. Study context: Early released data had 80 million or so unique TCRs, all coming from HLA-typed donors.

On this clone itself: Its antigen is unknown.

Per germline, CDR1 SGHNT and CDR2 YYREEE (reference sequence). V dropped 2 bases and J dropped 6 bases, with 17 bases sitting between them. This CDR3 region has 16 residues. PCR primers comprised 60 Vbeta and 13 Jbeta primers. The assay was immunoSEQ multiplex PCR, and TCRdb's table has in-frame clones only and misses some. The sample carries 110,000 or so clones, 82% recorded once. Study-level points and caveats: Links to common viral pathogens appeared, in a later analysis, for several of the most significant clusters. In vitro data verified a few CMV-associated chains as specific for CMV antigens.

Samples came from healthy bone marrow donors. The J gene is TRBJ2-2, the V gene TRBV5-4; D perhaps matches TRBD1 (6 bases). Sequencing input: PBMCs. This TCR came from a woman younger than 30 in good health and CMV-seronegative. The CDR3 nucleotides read TGTGCCAGCAGCTTTTATCAGGGGAAGGTCCCCGGGGAGCTGTTTTTT. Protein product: CASSFYQGKVPGELFF. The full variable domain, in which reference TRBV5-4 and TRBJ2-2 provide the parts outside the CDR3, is ETGVTQSPTHLIKTRGQQVTLRCSSQSGHNTVSWYQQALGQGPQFIFQYYREEENGRGNFPPRFSGLQFPNYSSELNVNALELDDSALYLCASSFYQGKVPGELFFGEGSRLTVL.